This entry lists 21 T cell receptor beta chains sequenced from one sample in a study of response to subunit inactivated influenza vaccine. TCRdb re-called the RT-PCR reads through MiXCR, storing one row per CDR3 protein. There are approximately 680,000 distinct CDR3 sequences in the sample; roughly 14% occur only once, and roughly 12% lies in the top ten. Sequencing was performed on PBMCs from blood, taken about 13 days after vaccination. The receptors were gathered from a man over 45 who received an inactivated influenza vaccine.

The chain uses TRBV7-9 and TRBJ2-1, with D uncertain. V was shortened by 7 bases and J by 2 bases, with 18 bases between the two germline ends. CDR3 size: 16 residues. Germline loops: CDR1 SEHNR, CDR2 FQNEAQ (reference sequence). In DNA, the CDR3 is TGTGCCAGCACCCCAAACTCAGATAAGCCCTACAATGAGCAGTTCTTC. This gives the protein CASTPNSDKPYNEQFF.

The table lists this clonotype with a few counts. This chain uses TRBV7-2 with TRBJ2-3, with 7 bases matching TRBD2. Germline CDR1 SGHTA, CDR2 FQGNSA. The CDR3 runs to 14 residues. The V gene end was trimmed by 0 bases and the J gene end by 7 bases; junction bases not matched to a gene: 4. CDR3 region: CASSLAGGPNTQYF. Here the CDR3 DNA reads TGTGCCAGCAGCTTAGCGGGAGGGCCGAATACGCAGTATTTT.

A single count supports this clonotype. This chain uses TRBV18 with TRBJ1-4; no definite D call. This CDR3 has 14 amino acids. Germline CDR1 is KGHSH and CDR2 is LQKENI. V dropped 4 bases and J dropped 4 bases, with 10 bases sitting between them. The CDR3 is CASSRSSLNEKLFF. In DNA form, the CDR3 reads TGTGCCAGCTCACGATCTTCCCTTAATGAAAAACTGTTTTTT. Full variable domain (rest looked up from reference TRBV18 and TRBJ1-4): NAGVMQNPRHLVRRRGQEARLRCSPMKGHSHVYWYRQLPEEGLKFMVYLQKENIIDESGMPKERFSAEFPKEGPSILRIQQVVRGDSAAYFCASSRSSLNEKLFFGSGTQLSVL.

The gene calls are TRBV28 and TRBJ2-7, with 7 bases lining up with TRBD1. The CDR3 totals 15 residues. The V gene's germline CDR1 is MDHEN and CDR2 SYDVKM. The V and J ends lost 6 bases and 2 bases, in that order; junction bases with no gene match: 10. CDR3 sequence (DNA): TGTGCCAGCAGCTACCCCCAGGGGGTGACCTACGAGCAGTACTTC. Amino acids: CASSYPQGVTYEQYF.

CDR3 region: CASSQDGLAGGADTQYF. The CDR3 coding sequence is TGCGCCAGCAGCCAAGACGGACTAGCGGGAGGGGCAGATACGCAGTATTTT. This chain links TRBV4-3 with TRBJ2-3; 15 bases are a match to TRBD2. Trimming at V came to 0 bases and at J to 4 bases, leaving 2 bases not matched to a gene. CDR3 length: 17 amino acids. Per the germline V gene, CDR1 is LGHNA and CDR2 is YSLEER.

The rearrangement links TRBV10-3 to TRBJ2-3; 8 nucleotides match TRBD1. V trimming: 2 bases; J trimming: 2 bases; junction bases outside the gene matches: 6. Germline V gene sequence: CDR1 ENHRY, CDR2 SYGVKD. The CDR3 totals 16 residues. In DNA form, the CDR3 reads TGTGCCATCAGTGAGATCAGGACAGGGAACACAGATACGCAGTATTTT. Amino acid sequence: CAISEIRTGNTDTQYF.

This clonotype appeared a few times. The chain is built from TRBV12-3 or TRBV12-4 and TRBJ2-5; TRBD1 agrees at 8 bases. V shed 3 bases, J shed 5 bases, and the junction held 5 bases outside the gene matches. This CDR3 is 14 amino acids long. CDR3: CASSFRTGWETQYF. In nucleotides, the CDR3 is TGTGCCAGCAGTTTCCGGACAGGGTGGGAGACCCAGTACTTC.

This clonotype was found many times. The chain links TRBV20-1 to TRBJ1-3, with D perhaps matching TRBD1 (5 bases). V dropped 0 bases and J dropped 0 bases, with 6 bases sitting between them. CDR1 DFQATT and CDR2 SNEGSKA come from the germline V gene (reference sequence). The CDR3 runs to 14 residues. The CDR3 coding sequence is TGCAGTGCTAGAGATGGGGGCTCTGGAAACACCATATATTTT. Translation gives CSARDGGSGNTIYF.

The chain employs TRBV11-1 and TRBJ2-1; D call uncertain. This CDR3 comprises 14 residues. Germline V gene data show CDR1 as SGHAT and CDR2 as FQDESV (reference sequence). Trimming removed 4 bases from V and 7 bases from J, with 14 bases in between. CDR3 loop: CASSSRTEINEQFF. The CDR3, as DNA: TGTGCCAGCAGCTCTAGGACCGAGATTAATGAGCAGTTCTTC.

This clonotype was counted many times. This chain uses TRBV3-1 with TRBJ1-1; perhaps TRBD1 as D (5 bases). Germline lookup yields CDR1 LGHDT and CDR2 YNNKEL (reference sequence). V was trimmed by 3 bases and J by 0 bases, leaving 11 bases between them. The CDR3 spans 15 residues. The CDR3 region is CASSHPGGMNTEAFF. The CDR3 DNA reads TGTGCCAGCAGCCACCCCGGGGGGATGAACACTGAAGCTTTCTTT.

The chain joins TRBV28 to TRBJ2-2; tentatively, D is TRBD1 (6 bases). This CDR3 has 18 amino acids. Germline V gene sequence: CDR1 MDHEN, CDR2 SYDVKM. V lost 5 bases and J 2 bases, leaving 21 bases between the germline ends. The CDR3 DNA is TGTGCCAGCAGTCTAAGGGGGATCCTTGCGGCAAACACCGGGGAGCTGTTTTTT. Translating gives CASSLRGILAANTGELFF.

The chain links TRBV5-1 to TRBJ2-3, with a weak D call TRBD1 (6 bases). Trimming stripped 4 bases from V and 2 bases from J, with 11 bases between. The CDR3 has 14 amino acids. Germline loops: CDR1 SGHRS, CDR2 YFSETQ. The CDR3 DNA sequence: TGCGCCAGCAGCCCGGGACACACCACAGATACGCAGTATTTT. This translates into CASSPGHTTDTQYF.

The V gene is TRBV15, the J gene TRBJ1-4; D ambiguous. Germline CDR1 is LNHNV and CDR2 is YYDKDF (reference sequence). The CDR3 runs 14 residues. The V and J ends lost 9 bases and 4 bases respectively, with 15 bases between them. The CDR3 nucleotides read TGTGCCACTGCGGCGACCGGTGGTAATGAAAAACTGTTTTTT. It specifies CATAATGGNEKLFF.

The chain carries TRBV27 and TRBJ2-7; 12 positions agree with TRBD2. V lost 3 bases, J lost 3 bases, and 3 bases stayed unmatched. The CDR3 covers 15 residues. Germline CDR1 MNHEY, CDR2 SMNVEV (reference sequence). This CDR3 is CASSFSTSGSYEQYF. DNA of the CDR3: TGTGCCAGCAGTTTTTCGACTAGCGGGAGCTACGAGCAGTACTTC.

This clonotype has just a few counts. The V and J genes are TRBV6-4 and TRBJ2-6; TRBD1 aligns across 9 bases. The CDR3 runs 16 residues. Trimming at V came to 6 bases and at J to 1 base, leaving 4 bases not matched to a gene. In germline, CDR1 is MRHNA, CDR2 SNTAGT. The CDR3 region has the DNA TGTGCCAGCAGACCCGGGACAGGGTCTGGGGCCAACGTCCTGACTTTC. It translates to CASRPGTGSGANVLTF.

The chain employs TRBV28 and TRBJ2-7, with TRBD2 as a possible D gene (7 bases). The germline CDR1 and CDR2 sequences are MDHEN and SYDVKM. This CDR3 is 15 amino acids long. The V end lost 3 bases, the J end lost 4 bases, and 16 bases lay between the germline ends. The CDR3 here is CASSFGGGDGYEQYF. For the CDR3, the DNA is TGTGCCAGCAGTTTTGGAGGGGGGGACGGGTACGAGCAGTACTTC.

This chain links TRBV2 with TRBJ2-1; either TRBD1 or TRBD2 may fit D (6 bases each). This CDR3 is built from 15 residues. The germline V gene encodes CDR1 SNHLY and CDR2 FYNNEI. V gave up 7 bases and J gave up 4 bases, with 17 bases separating them. The CDR3 DNA sequence: TGTGCCAGCAATCCGGGACAAGGAGGGTACAATGAGCAGTTCTTC. This encodes CASNPGQGGYNEQFF.

The J gene is TRBJ2-2, the V gene TRBV20-1, with 8 bases lining up with TRBD2. The CDR3 consists of 14 residues. The trim removed 8 bases at V and 4 bases at J, leaving 9 bases unmatched. Germline V lookup: CDR1 DFQATT, CDR2 SNEGSKA (reference sequence). The CDR3 nucleotides read TGCAGTTCACGTCGGGGGGGAGGCACCGGGGAGCTGTTTTTT. Its protein is CSSRRGGGTGELFF.

This clonotype was seen only a few times. The rearrangement uses TRBV20-1 and TRBJ2-1; no clear D. The CDR3 is 11 amino acids. In germline, CDR1 is DFQATT, CDR2 SNEGSKA (reference sequence). The V gene lost 3 bases and the J gene lost 9 bases, with 9 bases spanning the gap. The CDR3 reads CSASRVVEQFF. CDR3 DNA: TGCAGTGCTAGTCGTGTGGTTGAGCAGTTCTTC.

The chain uses TRBV20-1 and TRBJ1-3; a possible D gene is TRBD1 (5 bases). Germline-derived CDR1 and CDR2 are DFQATT and SNEGSKA (reference sequence). This CDR3 has 15 residues. Trimming removed 1 base at V and 2 bases at J, with 12 bases between. This chain's CDR3 is CSARARVVPGNTIYF. As DNA, the CDR3 is TGCAGTGCTAGAGCCAGGGTTGTTCCTGGAAACACCATATATTTT.

This clonotype occurred many times. The gene calls are TRBV3-1 and TRBJ2-5; the match to TRBD2 covers 9 bases. V trimming: 4 bases; J trimming: 4 bases; junction bases outside the gene matches: 10. The germline CDR1 and CDR2 sequences are LGHDT and YNNKEL (reference sequence). The length of the CDR3 is 16 residues. The CDR3 nucleotides read TGTGCCAGCAGCCCTCGACAGAAACTAGCGGGAGAGACCCAGTACTTC. Protein product: CASSPRQKLAGETQYF.